This TCR beta chain originates from a study of blood T cell repertoires in COVID-19. Study background: In each case, the material was cDNA or gDNA derived from T cells, B-cell-depleted T cells, or PBMCs.

Germline CDR1 reads SNHLY; CDR2 reads FYNNEI. V shed 5 bases, J shed 5 bases, and the junction held 14 bases outside the gene matches. The CDR3 covers 18 residues. Adults between roughly 18 and 89 years of age took part from about 24 US areas. Profiled with immunoSEQ multiplex PCR; TCRdb holds only in-frame clones, not every one. The sample yields about 270,000 clones, around 93% seen once. The chain recombines TRBV2 with TRBJ2-5, with TRBD2 matching over 13 bases. The sequencing input was PBMCs or T cells enriched from blood (not recorded which). This sequence was found in a middle-aged man who had been exposed to COVID-19. The chain's CDR3 is CASSSLQGLAGEGETQYF. CDR3 in DNA: TGTGCCAGCAGTTCCCTCCAAGGACTAGCGGGAGAGGGGGAGACCCAGTACTTC. The entire variable domain, with the rest obtained from reference TRBV2 and TRBJ2-5, is as follows: EPEVTQTPSHQVTQMGQEVILRCVPISNHLYFYWYRQILGQKVEFLVSFYNNEISEKSEIFDDQFSVERPDGSNFTLKIRSTKLEDSAMYFCASSSLQGLAGEGETQYFGPGTRLLVL.